The rows below give T cell receptor beta chains drawn from one sample of a study of blood T cell repertoires in COVID-19. TCRdb keeps only in-frame clones here, not all; method: immunoSEQ multiplex PCR. The profile covers 150,000 to 160,000 clones, with around 80% appearing a single time and approximately 0.5% taken by the ten largest. The sequenced sample consisted of peripheral blood. The source is a man in his 60s with acute or convalescent COVID-19. The conserved cysteine and the conserved F or W are not part of the CDR3 here. The D gene is left open where the match is weak.

>.|TRBV5-1
ASSLGSADTEAF
>.|TRBV11-2
ASTTPKPGTKNIQY
>.|TRBV27
ASRGPEGYT
>TRBD1|TRBV6-5
ASSYLNRQGGYGYT
>TRBD1|TRBV28
ASSLRDRDIQPQH
>TRBD1|TRBV7-7
ASSPTGAQETQY
>TRBD2|TRBV7-9
ASSPLAGVHSYNEQF
>TRBD1|TRBV7-6
ASTRDRDTGELF
>.|TRBV7-9
ASSSGDYGYT
>.|TRBV4-2
ASRPTGIITYGYT
>TRBD1|TRBV3-1/TRBV3-2
ASSHRTGDDTQY
>.|TRBV24-1
ATSGSSYEQY
>TRBD2|TRBV14
ASSHWTSDPTRITQY
>.|TRBV19
ASSYREQNTEAF
>.|TRBV10-3
AISEIFGETQY
>TRBD1|TRBV6-5
ASGQNYGYT
>.|TRBV4-3
ASSQEGTSRDNEQF
>TRBD1|TRBV10-3
AISEGGQRIAKNIQY
>TRBD1|TRBV7-3
ASSRGTGASLNTQY
>.|TRBV7-2
ASSLIRGSGNTIY
>.|TRBV28
ASSSRGGWRNTEAF
>.|TRBV3-1/TRBV3-2
ASRSVSGRGATNEKLF